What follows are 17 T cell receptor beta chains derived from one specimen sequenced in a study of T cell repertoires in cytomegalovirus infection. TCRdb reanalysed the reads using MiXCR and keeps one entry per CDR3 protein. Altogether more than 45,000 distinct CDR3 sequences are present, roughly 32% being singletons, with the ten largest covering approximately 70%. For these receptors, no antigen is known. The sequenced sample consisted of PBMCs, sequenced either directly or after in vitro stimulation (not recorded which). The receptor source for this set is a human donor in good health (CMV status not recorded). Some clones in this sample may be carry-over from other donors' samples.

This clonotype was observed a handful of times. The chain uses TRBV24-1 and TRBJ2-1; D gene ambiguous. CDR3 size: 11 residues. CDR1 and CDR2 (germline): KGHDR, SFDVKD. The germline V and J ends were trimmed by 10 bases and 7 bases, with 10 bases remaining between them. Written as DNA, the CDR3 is TGTGCCACAGGTGCGGCAAATGAGCAGTTCTTC. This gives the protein CATGAANEQFF.

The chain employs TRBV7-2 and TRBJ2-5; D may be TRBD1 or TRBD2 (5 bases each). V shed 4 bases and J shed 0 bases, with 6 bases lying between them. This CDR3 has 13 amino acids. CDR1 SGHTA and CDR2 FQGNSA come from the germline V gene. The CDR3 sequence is CASSWGYQETQYF. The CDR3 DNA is TGTGCCAGCAGCTGGGGGTACCAAGAGACCCAGTACTTC. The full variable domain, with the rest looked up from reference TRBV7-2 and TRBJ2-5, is GAGVSQSPSNKVTEKGKDVELRCDPISGHTALYWYRQSLGQGLEFLIYFQGNSAPDKSGLPSDRFSAERTGGSVSTLTIQRTQQEDSAVYLCASSWGYQETQYFGPGTRLLVL.

In DNA, the CDR3 is TGTGCCAGCAGCTTGGATTGGGCAGGGGGCTATGATGAGCAGTTCTTC. Translating gives CASSLDWAGGYDEQFF. J is TRBJ2-1 and V is TRBV5-4, with 8 bases that match TRBD1. Germline V gives CDR1 SGHNT, CDR2 YYREEE (reference sequence). This CDR3 region has 16 residues. Losses at the gene ends were 0 bases for V and 8 bases for J; bases not matched to a gene: 10.

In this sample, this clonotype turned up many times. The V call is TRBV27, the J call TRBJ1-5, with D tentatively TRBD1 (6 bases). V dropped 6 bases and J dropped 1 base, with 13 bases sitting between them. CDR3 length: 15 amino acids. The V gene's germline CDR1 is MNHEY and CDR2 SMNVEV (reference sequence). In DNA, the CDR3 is TGTGCCAGCAGACCACAGGGCGTCAGCAATCAGCCCCAGCATTTT. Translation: CASRPQGVSNQPQHF.

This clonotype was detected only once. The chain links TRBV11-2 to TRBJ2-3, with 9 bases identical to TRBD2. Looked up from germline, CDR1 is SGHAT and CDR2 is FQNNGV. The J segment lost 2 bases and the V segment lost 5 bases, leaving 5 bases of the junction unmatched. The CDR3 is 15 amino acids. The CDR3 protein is CASSELAGNTDTQYF. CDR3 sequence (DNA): TGTGCCAGCAGCGAGCTAGCGGGAAACACAGATACGCAGTATTTT.

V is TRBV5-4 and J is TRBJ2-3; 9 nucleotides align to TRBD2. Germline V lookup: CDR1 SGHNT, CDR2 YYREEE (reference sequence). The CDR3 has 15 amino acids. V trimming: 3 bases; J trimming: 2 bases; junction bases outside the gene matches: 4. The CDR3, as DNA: TGTGCCAGCAGCTCTAGGACTAGCGACACAGATACGCAGTATTTT. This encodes CASSSRTSDTDTQYF.

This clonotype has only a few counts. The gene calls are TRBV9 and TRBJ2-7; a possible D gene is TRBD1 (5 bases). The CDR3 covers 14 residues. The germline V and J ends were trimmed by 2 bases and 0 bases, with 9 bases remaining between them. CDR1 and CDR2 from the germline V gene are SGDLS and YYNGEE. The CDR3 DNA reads TGTGCCAGCAGCGTTAGGGGAAGCTCCTACGAGCAGTACTTC. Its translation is CASSVRGSSYEQYF.

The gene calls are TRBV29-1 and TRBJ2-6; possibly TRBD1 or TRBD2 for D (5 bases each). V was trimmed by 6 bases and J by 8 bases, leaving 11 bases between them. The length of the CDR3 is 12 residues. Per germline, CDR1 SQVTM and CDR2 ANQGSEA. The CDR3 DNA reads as TGCAGCGTGGGACGAACCTCCAACGTCCTGACTTTC. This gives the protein CSVGRTSNVLTF.

In nucleotides, the CDR3 is TGTGCCAGCAGTTTAGCGGCCGGGTCCTACACCGGGGAGCTGTTTTTT. Residues: CASSLAAGSYTGELFF. The gene calls are TRBV12-3 or TRBV12-4 and TRBJ2-2; no clear D. Trimming took off 0 bases at V and 3 bases at J, with 11 bases between the two ends. The CDR3 is 16 residues long.

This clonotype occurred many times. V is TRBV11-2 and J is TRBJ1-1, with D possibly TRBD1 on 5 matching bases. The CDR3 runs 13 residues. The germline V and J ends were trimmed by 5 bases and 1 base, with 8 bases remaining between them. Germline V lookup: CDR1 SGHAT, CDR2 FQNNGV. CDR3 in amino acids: CASSLTGNTEAFF. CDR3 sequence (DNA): TGTGCCAGCAGCCTCACAGGGAACACTGAAGCTTTCTTT. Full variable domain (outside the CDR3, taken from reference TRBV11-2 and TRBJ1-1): EAGVAQSPRYKIIEKRQSVAFWCNPISGHATLYWYQQILGQGPKLLIQFQNNGVVDDSQLPKDRFSAERLKGVDSTLKIQPAKLEDSAVYLCASSLTGNTEAFFGQGTRLTVV.

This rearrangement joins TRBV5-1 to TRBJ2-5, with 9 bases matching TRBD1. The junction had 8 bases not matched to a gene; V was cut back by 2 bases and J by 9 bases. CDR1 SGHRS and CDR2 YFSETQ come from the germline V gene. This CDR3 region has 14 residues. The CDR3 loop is CASSFGDRGFSQYF. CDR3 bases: TGCGCCAGCAGCTTCGGTGACAGGGGGTTCTCCCAGTACTTC.

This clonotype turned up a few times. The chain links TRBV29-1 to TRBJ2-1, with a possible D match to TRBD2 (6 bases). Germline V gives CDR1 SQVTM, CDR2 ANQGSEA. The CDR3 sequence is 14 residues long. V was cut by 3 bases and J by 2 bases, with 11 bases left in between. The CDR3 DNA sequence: TGCAGCGTTGAGTGGCGGGGCCCCTACAATGAGCAGTTCTTC. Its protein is CSVEWRGPYNEQFF.

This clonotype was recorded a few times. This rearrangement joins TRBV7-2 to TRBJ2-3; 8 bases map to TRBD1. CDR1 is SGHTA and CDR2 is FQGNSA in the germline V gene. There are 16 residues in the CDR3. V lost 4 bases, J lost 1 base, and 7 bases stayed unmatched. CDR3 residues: CASSSAPGGGTDTQYF. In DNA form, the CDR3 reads TGTGCCAGCAGCTCCGCCCCAGGGGGCGGCACAGATACGCAGTATTTT.

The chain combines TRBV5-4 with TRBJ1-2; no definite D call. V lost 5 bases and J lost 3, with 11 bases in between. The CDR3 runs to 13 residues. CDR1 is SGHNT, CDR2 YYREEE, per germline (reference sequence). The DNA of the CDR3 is TGTGCCAGCAGACGCGTTGGGGACTATGGCTACACCTTC. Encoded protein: CASRRVGDYGYTF.

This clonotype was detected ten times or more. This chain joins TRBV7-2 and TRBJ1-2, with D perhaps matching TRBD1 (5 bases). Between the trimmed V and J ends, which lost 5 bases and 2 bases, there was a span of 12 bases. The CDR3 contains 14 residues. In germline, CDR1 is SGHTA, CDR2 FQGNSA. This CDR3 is CASSPGGQNYGYTF. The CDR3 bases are TGTGCCAGCAGCCCCGGCGGACAAAACTATGGCTACACCTTC.

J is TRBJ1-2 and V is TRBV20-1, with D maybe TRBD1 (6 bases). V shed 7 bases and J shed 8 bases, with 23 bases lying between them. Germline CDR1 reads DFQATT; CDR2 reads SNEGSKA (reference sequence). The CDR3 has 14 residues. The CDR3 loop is CSVHGRRRGLGYTF. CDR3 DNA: TGCAGTGTGCATGGGAGAAGAAGGGGGTTGGGCTACACCTTC.

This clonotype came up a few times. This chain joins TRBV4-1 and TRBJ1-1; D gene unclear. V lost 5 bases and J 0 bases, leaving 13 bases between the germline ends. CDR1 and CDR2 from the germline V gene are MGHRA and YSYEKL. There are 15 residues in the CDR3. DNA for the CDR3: TGCGCCAGCAGCTCCCCCGGACTGTTGAACACTGAAGCTTTCTTT. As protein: CASSSPGLLNTEAFF.